The clone carrying this T cell receptor beta chain came up once. Per the original methods: Estimation of nucleated cell counts was performed using reference gene primer amplification. Produced via immunoSEQ multiplex PCR; TCRdb's table is partial and in-frame only. The V and J calls and clone size are taken from that table; D and trimming were inferred from the DNA. The sample holds 200,000 to 300,000 clones, 84% seen once. The sample originates from a study of blood T cell repertoires in COVID-19. Study overall: Specimens from acute and convalescent COVID-19 originated in the United States, Italy and Spain. The analysed material was cDNA or gDNA that came from T cells, B-cell-depleted T cells, or PBMCs.

Germline V lookup: CDR1 SGHNT, CDR2 YYREEE (reference sequence). This CDR3 is 16 amino acids long. Unmatched junction bases numbered 10, after V lost 4 bases and J lost 2 bases. The clonotype was recovered from a human donor in a cohort sampled during active COVID-19. Sequencing input: peripheral blood. The chain is built from TRBV5-4 and TRBJ2-7, with 9 bases aligning to TRBD2. This chain's CDR3 is CASSPGGSSGTYEQYF. CDR3 DNA: TGTGCCAGCAGCCCAGGGGGGTCTAGCGGGACCTACGAGCAGTACTTC.